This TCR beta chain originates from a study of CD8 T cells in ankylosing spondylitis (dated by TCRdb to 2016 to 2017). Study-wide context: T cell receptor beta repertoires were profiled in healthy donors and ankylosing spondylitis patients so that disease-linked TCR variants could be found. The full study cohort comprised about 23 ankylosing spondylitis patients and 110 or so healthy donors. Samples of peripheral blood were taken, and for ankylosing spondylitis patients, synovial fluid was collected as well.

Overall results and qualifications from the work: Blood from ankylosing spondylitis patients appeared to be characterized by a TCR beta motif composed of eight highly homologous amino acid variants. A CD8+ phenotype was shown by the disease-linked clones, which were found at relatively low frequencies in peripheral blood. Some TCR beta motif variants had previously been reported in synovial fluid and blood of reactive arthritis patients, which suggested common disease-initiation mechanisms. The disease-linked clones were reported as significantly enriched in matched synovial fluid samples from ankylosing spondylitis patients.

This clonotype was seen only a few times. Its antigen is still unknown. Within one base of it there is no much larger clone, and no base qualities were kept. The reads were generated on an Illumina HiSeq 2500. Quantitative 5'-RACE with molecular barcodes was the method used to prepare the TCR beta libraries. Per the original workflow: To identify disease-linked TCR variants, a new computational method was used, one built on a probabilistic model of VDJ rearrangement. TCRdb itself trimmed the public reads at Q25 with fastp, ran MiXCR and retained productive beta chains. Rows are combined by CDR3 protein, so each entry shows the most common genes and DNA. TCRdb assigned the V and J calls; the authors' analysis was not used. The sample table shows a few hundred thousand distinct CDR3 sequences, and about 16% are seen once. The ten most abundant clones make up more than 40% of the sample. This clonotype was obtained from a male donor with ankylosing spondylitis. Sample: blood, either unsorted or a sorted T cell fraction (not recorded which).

The DNA sequence is given as TGTGCCACCAGTGAAGGGGACCTCTATGGCTACACCTTC. Translated, it reads CATSEGDLYGYTF. The sequence is built from TRBV24-1 and TRBJ1-2, with a tentative D gene TRBD1 over 5 matching bases. The CDR3 runs 13 amino acids, cysteine and phenylalanine included. The only DNA kept is the CDR3, 39 bases in frame from the first base. V drops 4 bases and J drops 4 bases, leaving 9 bases in between. From the germline V gene, CDR1 is KGHDR and CDR2 is SFDVKD.